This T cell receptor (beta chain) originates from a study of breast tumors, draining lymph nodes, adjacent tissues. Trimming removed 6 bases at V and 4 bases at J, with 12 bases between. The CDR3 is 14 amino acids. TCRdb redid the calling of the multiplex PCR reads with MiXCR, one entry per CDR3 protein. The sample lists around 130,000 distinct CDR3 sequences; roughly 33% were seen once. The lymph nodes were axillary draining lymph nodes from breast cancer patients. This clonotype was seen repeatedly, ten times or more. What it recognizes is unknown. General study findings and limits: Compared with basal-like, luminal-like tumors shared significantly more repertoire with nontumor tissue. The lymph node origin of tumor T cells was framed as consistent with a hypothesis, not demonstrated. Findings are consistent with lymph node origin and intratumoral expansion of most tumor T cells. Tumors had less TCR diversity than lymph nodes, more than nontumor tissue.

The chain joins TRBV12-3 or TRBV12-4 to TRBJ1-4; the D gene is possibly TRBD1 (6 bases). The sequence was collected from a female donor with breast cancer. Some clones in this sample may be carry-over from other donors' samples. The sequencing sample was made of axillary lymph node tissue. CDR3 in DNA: TGTGCCAGCAGGCCAGGGGTCGTTAATGAAAAACTGTTTTTT. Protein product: CASRPGVVNEKLFF.